The rows below give T cell receptor beta chains drawn from one sample of a study of blood T cell repertoires in COVID-19. TCRdb keeps only in-frame clones here, not all; method: immunoSEQ multiplex PCR. Of some 250,000 clones in the sample, 86% were seen once. The sample was PBMCs or T cells enriched from blood (not recorded which). These receptors were collected from a man aged 18 to 30 who had recovered from COVID-19. CDR3s include the opening cysteine and the closing phenylalanine or tryptophan. A D gene is named only where the DNA matches it firmly. The listing skips clone size in some rows; elsewhere it reads once, few, many or a size class.

>.|TRBJ2-1|TRBV5-6|.
TGTGCCAGCAGCTCCAGACAGGCCCACAACAATGAGCAGTTCTTC
CASSSRQAHNNEQFF
>once|TRBJ1-5|TRBV19|.
TGTGCCAGTAGAACGGGGTATTATAGCAATCAGCCCCAGCATTTT
CASRTGYYSNQPQHF
>.|TRBJ2-2|TRBV3-1/TRBV3-2|TRBD2
TGTGCCAGCAGCCAAGGGCTTACTAGCCGGGGGGGCCCCGGGGAGCTGTTTTTT
CASSQGLTSRGGPGELFF
>.|TRBJ2-3|TRBV15|.
TGTGCCACCAGCAGAGAAGGGGGTTTCGCCACAGATACGCAGTATTTT
CATSREGGFATDTQYF
>.|TRBJ1-2|TRBV2|.
TGTGCCAGCAGTGAGTTCATTGGGCTCTATGGCTACACCTTC
CASSEFIGLYGYTF
>.|TRBJ1-1|TRBV27|.
TGTGCCAGCAGTTTAGGTAGGAACACTGAAGCTTTCTTT
CASSLGRNTEAFF
>.|TRBJ1-5|TRBV4-1|.
TGCGCCAGCAGCCAAGAATCGGGGGATGGTTGGCCCCAGCATTTT
CASSQESGDGWPQHF
>.|TRBJ2-3|TRBV12-3/TRBV12-4|.
TGTGCCAGCAGTTCCGATACGGCAGATACGCAGTATTTT
CASSSDTADTQYF
>many|TRBJ1-2|TRBV28|.
TGTGCCAGCAGTTCCCGTCTGGGAGCCTACTATGGCTACACCTTC
CASSSRLGAYYGYTF
>once|TRBJ1-2|TRBV27|.
TGTGCCAGCAGTTTGAGTAGGCGGGGATTCTATGGCTACACCTTC
CASSLSRRGFYGYTF
>.|TRBJ1-1|TRBV7-3|TRBD1
TGTGCCAGCAGCCCTACACCAGACAGGGAGAACACTGAAGCTTTCTTT
CASSPTPDRENTEAFF
>.|TRBJ2-7|TRBV19|.
TGTGCCAGTAGTATGAGGGTGGTTGGGGGACTCCCCTACGAGCAGTACTTC
CASSMRVVGGLPYEQYF
>.|TRBJ2-1|TRBV30|.
TGTGCCTGGAGTGTATATTCTTGGGTAGTTCTAGCCAGGAGGTACAATGAGCAGTTCTTC
CAWSVYSWVVLARRYNEQFF
>.|TRBJ2-7|TRBV19|TRBD1
TGTGCCAGTAGTATTTGGACAGGGGCCCCCTCCTACGAGCAGTACTTC
CASSIWTGAPSYEQYF
>.|TRBJ2-5|TRBV5-8|.
TGTGCCAGCAGCGCGAGGGAGACCCAGTACTTC
CASSARETQYF
>.|TRBJ1-5|TRBV19|.
TGTGCCAGTAGTATTCAGGATAGCAATCAGCCCCAGCATTTT
CASSIQDSNQPQHF
>.|TRBJ2-7|TRBV19|.
TGTGCCATCACCCAGCGGGCGGGTTCCTACGAGCAGTACTTC
CAITQRAGSYEQYF
>.|TRBJ1-1|TRBV4-2|.
TGTGCCAGCAGCCAAGATGGGAGGAACACTGAAGCTTTCTTT
CASSQDGRNTEAFF
>.|TRBJ2-2|TRBV4-1|.
TGCGCCAGCAGCCAAGATGGTAGGGGCACCGGGGAGCTGTTTTTT
CASSQDGRGTGELFF
>.|TRBJ2-3|TRBV27|TRBD2
TGTGCCAGCAGTTTGAGGGCGGGGGGCCGTTTTAGTCAGTATTTT
CASSLRAGGRFSQYF
>.|TRBJ2-3|TRBV28|TRBD2
TGTGCCAGCAGTCACAATATCCAGTTCATTATAGCGGGAGCTAGCACAGATACGCAGTATTTT
CASSHNIQFIIAGASTDTQYF
>.|TRBJ2-7|TRBV11-2|TRBD2
TGTGCCAGCAGCTTAGAGACGGGAGGATCCTACGAGCAGTACTTC
CASSLETGGSYEQYF
>.|TRBJ1-6|TRBV6-5|TRBD1
TGTGCCAGCGGATGGGACAGGGCTGATTCACCCCTCCACTTT
CASGWDRADSPLHF
>.|TRBJ2-3|TRBV18|TRBD1
TGTGCCAGCTCACCAGCGGGGACAGGGTTCACAGATACGCAGTATTTT
CASSPAGTGFTDTQYF
>.|TRBJ1-4|TRBV7-8|.
TGTGCCAGCAGCCCCGGAGGCCAGTATGAAAAACTGTTTTTT
CASSPGGQYEKLFF
>few|TRBJ1-1|TRBV6-5|TRBD1
TGTGCCAGCAGCAATAGCAGGGGGCGAGGTGAAGCTTTCTTT
CASSNSRGRGEAFF